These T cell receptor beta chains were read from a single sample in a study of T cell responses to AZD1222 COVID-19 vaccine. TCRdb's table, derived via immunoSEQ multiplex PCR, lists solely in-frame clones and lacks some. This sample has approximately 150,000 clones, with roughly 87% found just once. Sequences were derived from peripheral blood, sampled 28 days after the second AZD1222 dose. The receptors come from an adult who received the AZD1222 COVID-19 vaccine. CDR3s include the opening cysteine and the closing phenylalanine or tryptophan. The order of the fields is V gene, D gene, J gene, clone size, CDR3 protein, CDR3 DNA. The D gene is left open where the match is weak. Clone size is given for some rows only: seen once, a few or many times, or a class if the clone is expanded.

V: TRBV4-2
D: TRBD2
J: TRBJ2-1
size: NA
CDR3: CASTTTGLVEQFF
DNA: TGTGCCAGCACCACAACAGGACTAGTTGAGCAGTTCTTC

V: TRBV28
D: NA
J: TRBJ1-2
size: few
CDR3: CASSFLYGYTF
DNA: TGTGCCAGCAGTTTTCTCTATGGCTACACCTTC

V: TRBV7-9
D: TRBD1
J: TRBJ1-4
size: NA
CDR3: CASSWAAGGNEKLFF
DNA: TGTGCCAGCAGCTGGGCGGCAGGGGGGAATGAAAAACTGTTTTTT

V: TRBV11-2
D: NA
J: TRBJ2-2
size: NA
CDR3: CASSLGRVGELFF
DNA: TGTGCCAGCAGCTTGGGCCGGGTCGGGGAGCTGTTTTTT

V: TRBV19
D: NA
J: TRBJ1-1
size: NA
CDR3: CASIHNDGGPNTEAFF
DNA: TGTGCCAGCATCCATAATGACGGGGGACCGAACACTGAAGCTTTCTTT

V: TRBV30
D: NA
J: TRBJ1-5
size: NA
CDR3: CAWSARGGQPQHF
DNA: TGTGCCTGGAGTGCCCGGGGCGGTCAGCCCCAGCATTTT

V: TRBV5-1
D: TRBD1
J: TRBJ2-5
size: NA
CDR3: CASSWTDRVIETQYF
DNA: TGCGCCAGCAGCTGGACGGACAGGGTCATAGAGACCCAGTACTTC

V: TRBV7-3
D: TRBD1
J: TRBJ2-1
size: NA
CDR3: CASSPWTGVSYNEQFF
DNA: TGTGCCAGCAGCCCCTGGACAGGGGTTTCCTACAATGAGCAGTTCTTC

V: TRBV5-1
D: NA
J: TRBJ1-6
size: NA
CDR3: CASSSQPGRRGNSPLHF
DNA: TGCGCCAGCAGCTCCCAACCAGGACGGCGGGGGAATTCACCCCTCCACTTT

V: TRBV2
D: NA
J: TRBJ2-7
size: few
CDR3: CASSPGPYEQYF
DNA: TGTGCCAGCAGCCCGGGACCCTACGAGCAGTACTTC

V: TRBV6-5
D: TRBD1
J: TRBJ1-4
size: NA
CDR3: CASSLAGGTNEKLFF
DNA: TGTGCCAGCAGCTTGGCAGGGGGCACTAATGAAAAACTGTTTTTT

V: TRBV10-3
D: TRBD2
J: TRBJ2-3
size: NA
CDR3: CAIERERGTDTQYF
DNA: TGTGCCATCGAGCGGGAGAGGGGGACAGATACGCAGTATTTT

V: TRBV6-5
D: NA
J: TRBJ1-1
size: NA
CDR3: CASTGRRETEAFF
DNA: TGTGCCAGCACGGGACGGCGTGAGACTGAAGCTTTCTTT

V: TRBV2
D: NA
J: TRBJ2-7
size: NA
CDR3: CASMKGSYEQYF
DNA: TGTGCCAGCATGAAGGGGTCCTACGAGCAGTACTTC

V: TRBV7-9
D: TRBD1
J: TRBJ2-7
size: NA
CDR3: CASSQGDRGYEQYF
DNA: TGTGCCAGCAGCCAGGGGGACAGGGGCTACGAGCAGTACTTC

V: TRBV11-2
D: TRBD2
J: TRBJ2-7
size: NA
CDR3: CASSSLEGLAGYEQYF
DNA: TGTGCCAGCAGCAGTCTCGAGGGTCTAGCGGGTTACGAGCAGTACTTC

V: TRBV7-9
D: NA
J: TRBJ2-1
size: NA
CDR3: CASTLGASSYNEQFF
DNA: TGTGCCAGCACCCTGGGGGCCAGCTCCTACAATGAGCAGTTCTTC

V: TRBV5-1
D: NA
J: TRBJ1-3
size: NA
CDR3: CASSWGTSLGSGNTIYF
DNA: TGCGCCAGCAGCTGGGGGACCTCCTTGGGCTCTGGAAACACCATATATTTT

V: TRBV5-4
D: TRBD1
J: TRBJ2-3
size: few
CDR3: CASSSTGGGTDTQYF
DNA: TGTGCCAGCAGCTCGACAGGGGGCGGCACAGATACGCAGTATTTT

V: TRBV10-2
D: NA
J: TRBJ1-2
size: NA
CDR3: CASSEYQVYGYTF
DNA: TGCGCCAGCAGTGAGTACCAGGTTTATGGCTACACCTTC

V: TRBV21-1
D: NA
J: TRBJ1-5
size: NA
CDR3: CASSTSAPTNPNQPQHF
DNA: TGTGCCAGCAGCACAAGTGCGCCTACAAACCCCAATCAGCCCCAGCATTTT

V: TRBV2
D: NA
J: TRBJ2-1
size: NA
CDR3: CASSESLDNEQFF
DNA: TGTGCCAGCAGTGAGAGTCTGGACAATGAGCAGTTCTTC

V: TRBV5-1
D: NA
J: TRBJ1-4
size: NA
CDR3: CASSLVRGNNEKLFF
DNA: TGCGCCAGCAGCTTAGTCCGGGGAAATAATGAAAAACTGTTTTTT

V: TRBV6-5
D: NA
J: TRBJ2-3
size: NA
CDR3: CASSPRRLDTQYF
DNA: TGTGCCAGCAGTCCCAGGCGGTTGGATACGCAGTATTTT

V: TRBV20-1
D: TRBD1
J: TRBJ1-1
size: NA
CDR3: CSASSSGTGNTEAFF
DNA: TGCAGTGCTAGTTCATCCGGGACAGGGAACACTGAAGCTTTCTTT

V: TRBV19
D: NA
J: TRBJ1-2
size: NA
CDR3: CASRDQDALYGYTF
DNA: TGTGCCAGTAGGGACCAGGATGCCCTCTATGGCTACACCTTC

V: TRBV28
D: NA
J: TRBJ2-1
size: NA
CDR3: CASSLSHRREQFF
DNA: TGTGCCAGCAGTTTATCCCACAGAAGAGAGCAGTTCTTC

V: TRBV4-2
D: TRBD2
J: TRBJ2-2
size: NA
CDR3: CASSQQSGRRTGELFF
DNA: TGTGCCAGCAGCCAACAAAGCGGGAGGAGAACCGGGGAGCTGTTTTTT

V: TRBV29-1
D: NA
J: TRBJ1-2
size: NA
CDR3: CSVDPVESGGYTF
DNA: TGCAGCGTTGATCCGGTGGAGTCGGGAGGCTACACCTTC

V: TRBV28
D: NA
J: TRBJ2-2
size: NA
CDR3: CASRTANTGELFF
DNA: TGTGCCAGCAGGACGGCGAACACCGGGGAGCTGTTTTTT

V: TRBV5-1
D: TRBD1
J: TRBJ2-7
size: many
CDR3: CASSTSTGGGYEQYF
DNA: TGCGCCAGCAGCACCTCGACAGGGGGCGGCTACGAGCAGTACTTC

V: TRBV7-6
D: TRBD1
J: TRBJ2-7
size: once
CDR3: CASSSGTGFRGSYEQYF
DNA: TGTGCCAGCAGTTCCGGGACAGGGTTTAGGGGATCCTACGAGCAGTACTTC

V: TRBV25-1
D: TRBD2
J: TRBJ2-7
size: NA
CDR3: CARHLAGEYEQYF
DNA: TGTGCCAGACACTTAGCGGGAGAGTACGAGCAGTACTTC

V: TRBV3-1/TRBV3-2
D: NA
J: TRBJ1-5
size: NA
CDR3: CASSQGGGNQPQHF
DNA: TGTGCCAGCAGCCAAGGGGGCGGGAATCAGCCCCAGCATTTT

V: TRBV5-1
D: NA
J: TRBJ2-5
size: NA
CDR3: CASTRPGLSLETQYF
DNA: TGCGCCAGCACCAGACCGGGACTTTCCTTAGAGACCCAGTACTTC

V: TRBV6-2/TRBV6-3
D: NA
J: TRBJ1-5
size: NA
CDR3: CASSGARSWYSNQPQHF
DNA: TGTGCCAGCAGTGGGGCGCGGTCCTGGTATAGCAATCAGCCCCAGCATTTT

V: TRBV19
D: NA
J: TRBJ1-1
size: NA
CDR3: CASSILAGDAEAFF
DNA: TGTGCCAGTAGTATTTTAGCGGGGGACGCTGAAGCTTTCTTT

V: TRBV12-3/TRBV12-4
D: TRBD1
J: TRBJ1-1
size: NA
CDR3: CASSFGQGTEAFF
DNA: TGTGCCAGCAGTTTTGGACAGGGCACTGAAGCTTTCTTT

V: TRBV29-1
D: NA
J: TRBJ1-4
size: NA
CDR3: CSGRRGVGEKLFF
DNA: TGCAGCGGCAGACGGGGGGTAGGCGAAAAACTGTTTTTT

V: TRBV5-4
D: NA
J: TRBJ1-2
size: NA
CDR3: CASSLSAGSNYGYTF
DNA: TGTGCCAGCAGCTTGAGCGCTGGCAGTAACTATGGCTACACCTTC

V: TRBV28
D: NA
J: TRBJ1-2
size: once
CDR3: CASSLGRNYGYTF
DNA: TGTGCCAGCAGTTTAGGCAGGAACTATGGCTACACCTTC

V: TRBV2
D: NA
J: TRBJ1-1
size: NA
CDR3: CASSDRGWATEAFF
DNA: TGTGCCAGCAGTGATAGAGGGTGGGCCACTGAAGCTTTCTTT

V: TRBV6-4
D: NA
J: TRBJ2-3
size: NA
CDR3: CASSESPGTFPDTQYF
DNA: TGTGCCAGCAGTGAGTCTCCGGGGACCTTTCCTGATACGCAGTATTTT

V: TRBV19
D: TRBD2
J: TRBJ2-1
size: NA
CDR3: CASSIASGSVFYNEQFF
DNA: TGTGCCAGTAGTATTGCTAGCGGGAGCGTGTTCTACAATGAGCAGTTCTTC

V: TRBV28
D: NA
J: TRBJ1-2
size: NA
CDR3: CATQITGQILYGYTF
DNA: TGTGCCACCCAAATTACGGGTCAAATCCTCTATGGCTACACCTTC

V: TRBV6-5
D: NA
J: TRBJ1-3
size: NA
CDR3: CASSSPGDLSGNTIYF
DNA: TGTGCCAGCAGTTCCCCAGGGGACCTCTCTGGAAACACCATATATTTT

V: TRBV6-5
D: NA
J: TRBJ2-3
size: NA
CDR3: CASSMQGRRDTQYF
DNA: TGTGCCAGCAGTATGCAGGGGCGCCGAGATACGCAGTATTTT

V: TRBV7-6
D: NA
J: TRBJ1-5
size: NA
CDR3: CASSLGELSNQPQHF
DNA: TGTGCCAGCAGCTTAGGGGAACTTAGCAATCAGCCCCAGCATTTT